This T cell receptor beta chain was sequenced for a study of human T cells and chemical hapten exposure. Notes on the study in general: PT1 expanded TCR numbers rose with patch test score.

The sample holds many counts of this clonotype. The antigen is not known. Germline V CDR1 and CDR2: KGHSH, LQKENI. The CDR3 is 18 amino acids. V lost 2 bases to trimming and J lost 7 bases; unmatched junction nucleotides: 10. From the RACE reads, TCRdb called clonotypes with MiXCR, one entry per CDR3 protein. The repertoire includes tens of thousands of distinct CDR3 sequences, approximately 12% of them detected once, and roughly 2% sits in the top ten. The time point denotes: pre-sensitization, week 0. Treatment reported: therapeutic diphenylcyclopropenone sensitization with weekly scalp DPC. Sequencing started from total RNA isolated from unfractionated whole blood. Staff drew blood before applying each patch test.

The TCR was taken from a woman in her thirties or forties with alopecia areata. Some clones in this sample may be carry-over from other donors' samples. V usage is TRBV18 and J usage is TRBJ1-6, with 11 bases identical to TRBD1. Material: whole blood, obtained in connection with sensitization to the hapten diphenylcyclopropenone (DPC). As DNA, the CDR3 is TGTGCCAGCTCACCAAGAGGACAGGGGGCGTTCCGGAATTCACCCCTCCACTTT. Translation: CASSPRGQGAFRNSPLHF.